This TCR beta chain was observed in a study of control samples from healthy donors and cancer patients. Produced via immunoSEQ multiplex PCR; TCRdb's table is partial and in-frame only. The table has about 120,000 clones, 85% to 95% seen once; the top ten hold 0.55% to 0.6%. Germline loops: CDR1 SGHTA, CDR2 FQGNSA. This CDR3 spans 14 amino acids. J lost 6 bases, V lost 5 bases, and 8 bases had no gene match. The clonotype originates from an elderly man with head and neck cancer. Sequencing was performed on PBMCs. The chain joins TRBV7-2 to TRBJ2-7, with TRBD2 identical over 9 bases. CDR3 nucleotides: TGTGCCAGCAGCCCCGCTAGCGGGATGGGCGAGCAGTACTTC. It is translated as CASSPASGMGEQYF.